These 28 T cell receptor beta chains were all obtained from the same sample, sequenced in a study of blood T cell repertoires in COVID-19. The protocol was immunoSEQ multiplex PCR, while the TCRdb copy is restricted to in-frame clones and leaves out a portion. The data hold approximately 260,000 clones, with about 85% observed a single time. Source material: PBMCs or T cells enriched from blood (not recorded which). The receptors were gathered from a woman aged 30 to 39 with acute COVID-19.

The chain links TRBV7-3 to TRBJ2-1; D perhaps matches TRBD1 (5 bases). Trimming pared 5 bases from V and 7 bases from J, leaving 12 bases between. The CDR3 length is 13 residues. Looked up from germline, CDR1 is SGHTA and CDR2 is FQGTGA. The CDR3 protein is CASSRTGQNEQFF. Written as DNA, the CDR3 is TGTGCCAGCAGCCGAACAGGCCAAAATGAGCAGTTCTTC.

This clone was detected only once. The J gene is TRBJ2-1, the V gene TRBV30, with no clear D. This CDR3 is built from 13 residues. V dropped 5 bases and J dropped 0 bases, with 8 bases sitting between them. Germline V CDR1 and CDR2: GTSNPN, SVGIG (reference sequence). CDR3 in amino acids: CAWASSSYNEQFF. CDR3 nucleotide sequence: TGTGCCTGGGCTTCGAGCTCCTACAATGAGCAGTTCTTC.

The chain carries TRBV2 and TRBJ2-7; 8 nucleotides match TRBD1. CDR3 size: 13 residues. Germline loops: CDR1 SNHLY, CDR2 FYNNEI. J gave up 11 bases and V 8 bases, and 14 bases lay outside the gene matches. The CDR3, as DNA: TGTGCCAGCGGGGAGAATAGACAGGGGAACAAGTACTTC. It yields the protein CASGENRQGNKYF.

This clone was recorded a few times. The chain employs TRBV29-1 and TRBJ1-1; D unclear. This CDR3 has 16 residues. The V gene lost 2 bases and the J gene lost 2 bases, with 18 bases spanning the gap. Germline V gene lookup returns CDR1 SQVTM and CDR2 ANQGSEA. CDR3 nucleotide sequence: TGCAGCGTTGAACCCATTCGGAACAGTAAAAACACTGAAGCTTTCTTT. It encodes CSVEPIRNSKNTEAFF.

This clone has more than one count but fewer than ten. The chain carries TRBV27 and TRBJ2-1; 8 nucleotides align to TRBD1. The germline V gene has CDR1 MNHEY and CDR2 SMNVEV (reference sequence). The CDR3 covers 14 residues. Losses at the gene ends were 1 base for V and 4 bases for J; bases not matched to a gene: 0. The CDR3 region is CASSLYRGYNEQFF. The CDR3 nucleotides are TGTGCCAGCAGTTTATACAGGGGGTACAATGAGCAGTTCTTC.

The rearrangement joins TRBV30 to TRBJ1-2; D unresolved. CDR1 and CDR2 from the germline V gene are GTSNPN and SVGIG (reference sequence). The CDR3 spans 15 residues. Deletions cut 1 base from V and 6 bases from J, with 18 bases between. CDR3 DNA: TGTGCCTGGAGTGGACACCCGATTGCAGGTCATGGCTACACCTTC. Translated, it gives CAWSGHPIAGHGYTF.

The chain combines TRBV19 with TRBJ2-7; TRBD1 might be the D (5 bases). V was trimmed by 0 bases and J by 5 bases, leaving 14 bases between them. The CDR3 is made up of 15 amino acids. Germline CDR1 is LNHDA and CDR2 is SQIVND (reference sequence). The CDR3 here is CASSIDLGRRDEQYF. The CDR3 coding sequence is TGTGCCAGTAGTATAGATTTGGGGCGTAGAGACGAGCAGTACTTC.

The chain combines TRBV28 with TRBJ1-5; 8 nucleotides align to TRBD1. Germline V CDR1 and CDR2: MDHEN, SYDVKM. The length of the CDR3 is 17 residues. The V and J ends lost 2 bases and 9 bases, in that order; junction bases with no gene match: 15. CDR3: CASSLHVGLQGVLPQHF. The CDR3 coding sequence is TGTGCCAGCAGTTTACACGTCGGCCTACAGGGGGTTCTGCCCCAGCATTTT.

This clone appeared once. The chain joins TRBV5-4 to TRBJ2-1; TRBD1 is a possible D gene (6 bases). V dropped 5 bases and J dropped 10 bases, with 25 bases sitting between them. The CDR3 is made up of 16 amino acids. Germline V lookup: CDR1 SGHNT, CDR2 YYREEE (reference sequence). The CDR3 nucleotides read TGTGCCAGCAGTACTGGGACACTCTCAGTCGAACAAGAGCAGTTCTTC. Translation: CASSTGTLSVEQEQFF.

A few counts support this clone. The J gene is TRBJ2-7, the V gene TRBV6-2 or TRBV6-3; 7 nucleotides line up with TRBD2. J gave up 0 bases and V 4 bases, and 12 bases lay outside the gene matches. This CDR3 has 17 amino acids. In germline, CDR1 is MNHEY, CDR2 SVGEGT. CDR3 residues: CASSLPHSGPRSYEQYF. The CDR3 DNA follows: TGTGCCAGCAGTTTACCTCATAGCGGGCCACGCTCCTACGAGCAGTACTTC.

The V gene is TRBV9, the J gene TRBJ1-1; a possible D gene is TRBD1 (5 bases). V was trimmed by 2 bases and J by 3 bases, leaving 17 bases between them. Germline CDR1 is SGDLS and CDR2 is YYNGEE. The CDR3 is 16 amino acids. The CDR3 DNA sequence: TGTGCCAGCAGCGTTCGCGCGGGGGGTATGGACACTGAAGCTTTCTTT. Residues: CASSVRAGGMDTEAFF. Using reference TRBV9 and TRBJ1-1 for the parts outside the CDR3, the full variable domain is DSGVTQTPKHLITATGQRVTLRCSPRSGDLSVYWYQQSLDQGLQFLIQYYNGEERAKGNILERFSAQQFPDLHSELNLSSLELGDSALYFCASSVRAGGMDTEAFFGQGTRLTVV.

As concerns this clone: The sample carries other DNA sequences with the same CDR3. V usage is TRBV15 and J usage is TRBJ1-4; D possibly corresponds to TRBD1 (5 bases). V dropped 0 bases and J dropped 4 bases, with 6 bases sitting between them. This CDR3 contains 14 residues. Germline V gene sequence: CDR1 LNHNV, CDR2 YYDKDF (reference sequence). In DNA, the CDR3 is TGTGCCACCAGCAGAGATAGGGGTAATGAAAAACTGTTTTTT. The encoded protein is CATSRDRGNEKLFF.

The rearrangement uses TRBV21-1 and TRBJ2-1; TRBD1 is the table's D call, not checked against the DNA. TRBV21-1 is a listed pseudogene. The CDR3 consists of 17 residues. CDR3 coding DNA: TGTGCCAGCAGCACCAGCGCCCAGGGATCAGGCGACGATGAGCAGTTCTTC. This sequence encodes CASSTSAQGSGDDEQFF.

This clone was counted only a few times. The chain has TRBV13 and TRBJ1-3; a possible D gene is TRBD1 (5 bases). The germline gives CDR1 PRHDT, CDR2 FYEKMQ (reference sequence). V lost 3 bases to trimming and J lost 3 bases, with 12 bases between them. The length of the CDR3 is 15 residues. As DNA, the CDR3 is TGTGCCAGCAGCTTGTTCACAGGTGTTGGAAACACCATATATTTT. Translated: CASSLFTGVGNTIYF.

The CDR3, as DNA: TGCGCCAGCAGCCAAGAAGGACTCCCCCTGGGTGAAAAACTGTTTTTT. Amino acid sequence: CASSQEGLPLGEKLFF. The chain combines TRBV4-1 with TRBJ1-4; D unresolved. Trimming cost V 0 bases and J 7 bases, with 15 bases left between them. CDR1 MGHRA and CDR2 YSYEKL come from the germline V gene. This CDR3 has 16 amino acids.

The chain links TRBV18 to TRBJ2-7, with 9 bases fitting TRBD1. Germline V gene lookup returns CDR1 KGHSH and CDR2 LQKENI. The CDR3 has 13 residues. V was pared by 4 bases and J by 5 bases, with 3 bases of the junction left unmatched. CDR3: CASSRDRVDEQYF. The CDR3 bases are TGTGCCAGCTCACGGGACAGGGTAGACGAGCAGTACTTC.

The chain is built from TRBV18 and TRBJ1-2; D ambiguous. Trimming removed 0 bases from V and 6 bases from J, with 14 bases in between. The CDR3 consists of 15 residues. CDR1 KGHSH and CDR2 LQKENI come from the germline V gene. Here the CDR3 DNA reads TGTGCCAGCTCACCACCGCTTCCGGTCTCCAATGGCTACACCTTC. It specifies CASSPPLPVSNGYTF.

The chain carries TRBV7-8 and TRBJ2-6; 8 bases are shared with TRBD2. The germline gives CDR1 SGHVS, CDR2 FQNEAQ. Trimming took 6 bases from V and 0 from J; bases not matched to a gene: 13. This CDR3 contains 19 residues. This chain's CDR3 is CASSSEVLAVPSGANVLTF. In nucleotides, the CDR3 is TGTGCCAGCAGTTCCGAAGTACTAGCGGTACCCTCTGGGGCCAACGTCCTGACTTTC.

The J gene is TRBJ2-1, the V gene TRBV4-3; D is perhaps TRBD2 (6 bases). Germline-derived CDR1 and CDR2 are LGHNA and YSLEER. V was cut by 0 bases and J by 4 bases, with 10 bases left in between. The CDR3 has 15 residues. The DNA of the CDR3 is TGCGCCAGCAGCCAAGATAAGACTAGTTACAATGAGCAGTTCTTC. The encoded protein is CASSQDKTSYNEQFF.

The chain is built from TRBV7-9 and TRBJ2-5; 9 bases match TRBD1. The CDR3 sequence is 15 residues long. V dropped 6 bases and J dropped 5; count of bases not matched to a gene: 10. Germline CDR1 is SEHNR and CDR2 is FQNEAQ (reference sequence). CDR3 bases: TGTGCCAGCAGGTCCCCCGGGACAGGGAAGGAGACCCAGTACTTC. Amino acids: CASRSPGTGKETQYF.

V is TRBV28 and J is TRBJ2-2; 8 positions agree with TRBD1. The V segment lost 4 bases and the J segment 5 bases; nucleotides outside the gene matches: 9. Germline-derived CDR1 and CDR2 are MDHEN and SYDVKM. The CDR3 runs to 16 residues. The CDR3 spells CASSSSSQGATGELFF. The CDR3 region has the DNA TGTGCCAGCAGTTCCTCCTCCCAGGGGGCGACCGGGGAGCTGTTTTTT.

This chain joins TRBV19 and TRBJ1-1; possible D gene TRBD1, 6 bases. Trimming removed 11 bases from V and 5 bases from J, with 18 bases in between. Germline CDR1 LNHDA, CDR2 SQIVND (reference sequence). This CDR3 is built from 13 residues. The CDR3 loop is CAGSTGWGTEAFF. As DNA, the CDR3 is TGTGCCGGATCGACAGGCTGGGGGACTGAAGCTTTCTTT.

The gene calls are TRBV18 and TRBJ1-4; TRBD1 matches at 7 bases. V lost 3 bases and J lost 8; bases outside the gene matches: 6. CDR1 is KGHSH, CDR2 LQKENI, per germline. CDR3 size: 14 residues. The CDR3, as DNA: TGTGCCAGCTCACCTCCCGGGACAGACGAAAAACTGTTTTTT. Translating it yields CASSPPGTDEKLFF.

This clone was counted only a few times. This chain uses TRBV7-2 with TRBJ2-6, with D possibly matching TRBD2 (5 bases). Between the trimmed V and J ends, which lost 2 bases and 3 bases, there was a span of 11 bases. The CDR3 totals 16 residues. Germline lookup yields CDR1 SGHTA and CDR2 FQGNSA. CDR3 residues: CASSLLRAGGANVLTF. The CDR3 bases are TGTGCCAGCAGCTTATTGCGGGCTGGTGGGGCCAACGTCCTGACTTTC.

The V call is TRBV27, the J call TRBJ1-5; 9 positions match TRBD1. V was clipped by 6 bases and J by 3 bases; unmatched bases: 6. Germline CDR1 is MNHEY and CDR2 is SMNVEV (reference sequence). The CDR3 spans 15 residues. The CDR3, as DNA: TGTGCCAGCAGAATCACAGGGGGCGTCAATCAGCCCCAGCATTTT. Its protein product is CASRITGGVNQPQHF.

The chain uses TRBV5-1 and TRBJ1-4; D is undetermined. The germline V and J ends were trimmed by 0 bases and 7 bases, with 13 bases remaining between them. CDR1 is SGHRS, CDR2 YFSETQ, per germline. The CDR3 loop spans 15 amino acids. The CDR3, as DNA: TGCGCCAGCAGCTTGGATCCGCCCCCGGGTGAAAAACTGTTTTTT. Translated: CASSLDPPPGEKLFF.

The chain uses TRBV4-1 and TRBJ1-3; D gene ambiguous. The length of the CDR3 is 15 residues. Trimming pared 3 bases from V and 0 bases from J, leaving 9 bases between. Germline-derived CDR1 and CDR2 are MGHRA and YSYEKL. The CDR3 reads CASSQGQDSGNTIYF. DNA of the CDR3: TGCGCCAGCAGCCAGGGCCAGGACTCTGGAAACACCATATATTTT.

This chain joins TRBV2 and TRBJ2-3; 7 bases are shared with TRBD1. This CDR3 has 14 residues. V shed 5 bases, J shed 1 base, and the junction held 3 bases outside the gene matches. CDR1 and CDR2 (germline): SNHLY, FYNNEI. CDR3 region: CASSPGTGTDTQYF. The DNA for the CDR3 is TGTGCCAGCAGTCCCGGGACAGGCACAGATACGCAGTATTTT.